The entry below describes one TCR beta chain. The antigen is undetermined. During the collection period, no donor immune events like infections were recorded. V dropped 4 bases and J dropped 3 bases, with 17 bases sitting between them. The CDR3 consists of 15 residues. Germline V gives CDR1 GTSNPN, CDR2 SVGIG (reference sequence). These data are taken from a study of identifying expanded T cells in peripheral blood. Study-wide findings and caveats: Over around two and four weeks, about 15 and 18 clones changed, versus 1.2 between replicates. Variance in clone template counts between two-week samples significantly increased with total template count across all healthy donors.

Sequencing used immunoSEQ multiplex PCR; TCRdb keeps in-frame clones, though not all of them. The table lists 100,000 to 150,000 clones, about 88% of them singletons, with roughly 8% in the top ten. This sequence was found in a person aged 18-70 years in good health. The gene calls are TRBV30 and TRBJ2-3; D is ambiguous. The sample taken for sequencing was blood. The CDR3 here is CAWITPNHLTDTQYF. CDR3 sequence (DNA): TGTGCCTGGATCACACCGAACCACCTAACAGATACGCAGTATTTT.